This TCR beta chain was profiled in a study of T cell responses to AZD1222 COVID-19 vaccine (dated by TCRdb to about 2021). At the level of the whole study: A total of 230 to 250 trial participants underwent TCR sequencing, of whom 207 received two doses of AZD1222 and about 25 received two doses of the MenACWY control vaccine. Trial participants were enrolled by age into 18-55, 56-69 and 70-plus year subgroups, with around 150, 28 and 57 TCR-sequenced participants respectively.

The time point label of this sample denotes: about 28 days (+/-7) after the second vaccine dose. AZD1222 recipients whose second dose came at about 4 weeks and those whose second dose came at about 12 weeks were combined into one group, since spike-specific TCR depth and breadth did not differ between the two schedules. Samples from vaccinated people were obtained from the UK trials COV001 and COV002, which included a single-blind randomized controlled phase 2/3 trial of AZD1222 (ChAdOx1 nCoV-19) in healthy adults. Trial participant PBMC samples were collected at day 0 and day 28 after the second dose for TCRbeta chain sequencing. Paper-wide results and their limitations: Because no day 14 peak-response samples were available, the repertoires could be characterized only after the peak T cell response. Participants were mostly white British, with more females than males. The authors suggested clonal diversity may have been underestimated. Conclusions about previously exposed vaccinees were limited because only five to seven AZD1222 recipients were SARS-CoV-2 seropositive at baseline. Vaccine-associated CD4 TCRs spanned the whole spike protein, with dominant responses in regions 160-218 and 743-854. Epitopes outside the regions mutated in the B.1.351 and B.1.1.7 variants were reportedly recognized by nearly half of the unique spike-specific TCRs. After two AZD1222 doses, spike-specific TCR breadth and depth were significantly higher than at day 0 and than in MenACWY recipients. In the small 56-69-year group, the increase in depth fell short of significance, most likely because of low power.

The CDR3 sequence holds 16 residues, the cysteine and phenylalanine included. Only the CDR3 portion is preserved as DNA: 48 bases, with reading frame beginning at the first base. Between the V and J ends, shortened by 0 bases and 0 bases respectively, the junction contains 11 bases. From the germline V gene (reference sequence), CDR1 is MNHNY and CDR2 is SVGAGI. The CDR3 regions of human TCRbeta chains were subjected to immunosequencing. For the original study's pipeline: TCRs in the repertoires were compared against a reference library of SARS-CoV-2-specific TCRs that had been generated with the MIRA antigen-specificity platform. Breadth was defined as the fraction of unique TCRs that were SARS-CoV-2-associated, and depth was defined as the fraction of total T cells that were SARS-CoV-2-associated. Using the MIRA data, each spike-specific TCR was assigned both to the spike region to which the TCR was reactive and to a CD4 or CD8 class. Log10-transformed breadth and depth values were compared by one-way ANOVA with Sidak's multiple comparisons tests. TCRdb holds this immuneACCESS table with in-frame rearrangements only. Some clones are missing; in checked studies, unresolved V genes explain under half, and the rest has no known cause. Clonal size and the V and J genes are those of that table, whereas D and trimming came from the DNA. This sample lists under 90,000 clones; about four fifths were detected once. Of the sample, about 1.3% is held by the ten largest clones.

Remarks on this clone: This clone's antigen is unknown. Qualities for individual bases were not recorded, and no much larger clone is one base off.

This chain is built from TRBV6-6 and TRBJ1-2, with the identity of the D gene unclear. Sequencing was performed on peripheral blood, taken 28 days after the second AZD1222 dose. The clonotype originates from an adult who received the AZD1222 COVID-19 vaccine. The CDR3 region reads CASSYSMTPTNYGYTF. The DNA sequence reads TGTGCCAGCAGTTACTCGATGACACCGACTAACTATGGCTACACCTTC.